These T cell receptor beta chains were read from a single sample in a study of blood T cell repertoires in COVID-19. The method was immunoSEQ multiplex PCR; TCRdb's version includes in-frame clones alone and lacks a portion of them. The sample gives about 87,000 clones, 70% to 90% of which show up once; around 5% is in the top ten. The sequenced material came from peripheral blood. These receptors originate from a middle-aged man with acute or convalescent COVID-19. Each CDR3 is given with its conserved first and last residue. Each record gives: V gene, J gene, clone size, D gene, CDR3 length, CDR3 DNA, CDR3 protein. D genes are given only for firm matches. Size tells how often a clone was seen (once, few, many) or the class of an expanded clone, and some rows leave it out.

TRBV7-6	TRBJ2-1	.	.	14	TGTGCCAGCAGCTTAGCGCGGGCTGTCAATGAGCAGTTCTTC	CASSLARAVNEQFF
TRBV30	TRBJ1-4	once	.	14	TGTGCCTGGAGTGTTGGGGGGGATCTCGAAAAACTGTTTTTT	CAWSVGGDLEKLFF
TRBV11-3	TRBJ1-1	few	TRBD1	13	TGTGCCAGCAGCTCCGGCAGGGGGCGTGAAGCTTTCTTT	CASSSGRGREAFF
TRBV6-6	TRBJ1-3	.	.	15	TGTGCCAGCAGTCTTACCGACAGCTCTGGAAACACCATATATTTT	CASSLTDSSGNTIYF
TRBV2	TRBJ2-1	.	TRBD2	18	TGTGCCAGCAGTGATGGAACTAGCGGGAGGCTTCCATGGGATGAGCAGTTCTTC	CASSDGTSGRLPWDEQFF
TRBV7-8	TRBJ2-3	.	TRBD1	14	TGTGCCAGCAGCCCAAGGGGGCGCACAGATACGCAGTATTTT	CASSPRGRTDTQYF
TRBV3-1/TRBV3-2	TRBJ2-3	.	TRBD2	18	TGTGCCAGCAGCCAAAGAAGCAGGACTAGCGGAAAAACAGATACGCAGTATTTT	CASSQRSRTSGKTDTQYF
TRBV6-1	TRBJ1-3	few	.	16	TGTGCCAGCAGTGCGGCCGGGACACTCGCTGGAAACACCATATATTTT	CASSAAGTLAGNTIYF
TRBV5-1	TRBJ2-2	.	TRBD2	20	TGCGCCAGCAGCTCCCCTGGACTAGCGGGAGGCTCGACGAACACCGGGGAGCTGTTTTTT	CASSSPGLAGGSTNTGELFF
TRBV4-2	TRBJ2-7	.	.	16	TGTGCCAGCAGCCAAGTTGACAGCGCTTTAGGATACGAGCAGTACTTC	CASSQVDSALGYEQYF
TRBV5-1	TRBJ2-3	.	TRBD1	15	TGCGCCAGCAGCCCCCGACAGGGAGCCACAGATACGCAGTATTTT	CASSPRQGATDTQYF
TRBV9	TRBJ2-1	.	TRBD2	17	TGTGCCAGCAGCGTAGGGTGGGCTAGCGGATCCTACAATGAGCAGTTCTTC	CASSVGWASGSYNEQFF
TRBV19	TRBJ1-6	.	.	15	TGTGCCAGTAGTATTGCGAAGGGGGTGGGTTCACCCCTCCACTTT	CASSIAKGVGSPLHF
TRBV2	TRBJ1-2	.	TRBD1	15	TGTGCCAGCAGTCAAACAGGGGGCGCCGGCTATGGCTACACCTTC	CASSQTGGAGYGYTF
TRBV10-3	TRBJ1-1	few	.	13	TGTGCCACTAAGGGGAAGATGAACACTGAAGCTTTCTTT	CATKGKMNTEAFF
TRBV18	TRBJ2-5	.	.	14	TGTGCCAGCTCACCACCTGCCAGTAAAGAGACCCAGTACTTC	CASSPPASKETQYF
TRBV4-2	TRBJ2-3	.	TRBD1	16	TGTGCCAGCAGCCAACCGACAGGGTGGAATGCAGATACGCAGTATTTT	CASSQPTGWNADTQYF
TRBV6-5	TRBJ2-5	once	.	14	TGTGCCAGCAGTTACTCGAGTAGGAGGGAGACCCAGTACTTC	CASSYSSRRETQYF
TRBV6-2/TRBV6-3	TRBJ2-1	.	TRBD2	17	TGTGCCAGCAGTTACCAGCGACTAGCGGGGGGGCGGGATGAGCAGTTCTTC	CASSYQRLAGGRDEQFF
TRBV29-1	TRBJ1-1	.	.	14	TGCAGCGTTGAAAACCCAGGGTTGCGGACTGAAGCTTTCTTT	CSVENPGLRTEAFF
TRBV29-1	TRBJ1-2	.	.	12	TGCAGCGTTGAAGATCAGGGGAGACGCTACACCTTC	CSVEDQGRRYTF
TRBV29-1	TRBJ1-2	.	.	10	TGCAGCGTTCCAGACTATGGCTACACCTTC	CSVPDYGYTF
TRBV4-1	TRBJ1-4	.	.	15	TGCGCCAGCAGCCAAGGGGGCTCGACTAATGAAAAACTGTTTTTT	CASSQGGSTNEKLFF
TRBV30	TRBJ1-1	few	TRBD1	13	TGTGCCTGGGCTCAGGGGGTATCCACTGAAGCTTTCTTT	CAWAQGVSTEAFF
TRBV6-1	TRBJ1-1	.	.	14	TGTGCCAGCAGTGAAGGCGGGCAGTGGACTGAAGCTTTCTTT	CASSEGGQWTEAFF
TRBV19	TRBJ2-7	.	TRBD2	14	TGTGCCAGTAGCGGACTAGCGGGGGTCTACGAGCAGTACTTC	CASSGLAGVYEQYF
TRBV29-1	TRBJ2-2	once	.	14	TGCAGCGTTGAAGGGGACACTCGTACCGGGGAGCTGTTTTTT	CSVEGDTRTGELFF
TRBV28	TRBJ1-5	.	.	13	TGTGCCACGGGGGGGGGACGTAATCAGCCCCAGCATTTT	CATGGGRNQPQHF
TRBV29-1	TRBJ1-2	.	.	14	TGCAGCGTTGAATCCGGAGGGGTGAACTATGGCTACACCTTC	CSVESGGVNYGYTF
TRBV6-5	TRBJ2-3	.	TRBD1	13	TGTGCCAGCAGGACAGGGGTTGGAGATACGCAGTATTTT	CASRTGVGDTQYF
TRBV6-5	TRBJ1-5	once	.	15	TGTGCCAGCAGTTCGCAGGGGTGGGGTATCAAGGCCCAGCATTTT	CASSSQGWGIKAQHF
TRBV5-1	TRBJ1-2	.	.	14	TGCGCCAGCAGCAAGGATGCGGTCATGGAGGGCTACACCTTC	CASSKDAVMEGYTF
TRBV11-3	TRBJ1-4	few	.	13	TGTGCCAGCAGCTCACAGGTATTGACAAAACTGTTTTTT	CASSSQVLTKLFF
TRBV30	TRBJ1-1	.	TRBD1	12	TGTGCCTGGAACAGGGGGAACACTGAAGCTTTCTTT	CAWNRGNTEAFF
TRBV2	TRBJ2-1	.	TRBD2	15	TGTGCCAGCAGTGACGCTCGCGGGAGGGAAAATGAGCAGTTCTTC	CASSDARGRENEQFF
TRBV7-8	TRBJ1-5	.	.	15	TGTGCCAGCAGTTTTGACGGGCCGGGGGGCCAGCCCCAGCATTTT	CASSFDGPGGQPQHF
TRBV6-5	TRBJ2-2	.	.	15	TGTGCCAGCAGAAGATATAATAGAGTAACCGGGGAGCTGTTTTTT	CASRRYNRVTGELFF
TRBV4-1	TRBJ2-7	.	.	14	TGCGCCAGCAGCCCATTATTAAGGGCTGGGGAGCAGTATTTC	CASSPLLRAGEQYF
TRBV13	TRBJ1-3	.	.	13	TGTGCCAGCAGCGACGGGGGGACAAACACCATATATTTT	CASSDGGTNTIYF
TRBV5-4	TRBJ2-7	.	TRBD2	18	TGTGCCAGCAGCCTTGGACTAGCGGGAGGCGACTTCTCCTACGAGCAGTACTTC	CASSLGLAGGDFSYEQYF
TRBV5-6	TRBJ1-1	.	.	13	TGTGCCAGCAGCTCCTTGCGGGGCCTCGAAGCTTTCTTT	CASSSLRGLEAFF
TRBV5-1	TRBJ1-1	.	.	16	TGCGCCAGCAGCTATACACAGGCTAGACGGGACACTGAAGCTTTCTTT	CASSYTQARRDTEAFF
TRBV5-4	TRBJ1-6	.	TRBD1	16	TGTGCCAGCAGCTTGAACAGGGGGACCTATAATTCACCCCTCCACTTT	CASSLNRGTYNSPLHF
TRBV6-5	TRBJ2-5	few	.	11	TGTGCCAGCGTTGGGGCCAAGACCCAGTACTTC	CASVGAKTQYF
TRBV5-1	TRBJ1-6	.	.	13	TGCGCCAGCAGCTTGACGCAGGGATCACCCCTCCACTTT	CASSLTQGSPLHF
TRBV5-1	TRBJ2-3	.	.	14	TGCGCCAGCAGCTCTCGACAGGGCACAGATACGCAGTATTTT	CASSSRQGTDTQYF
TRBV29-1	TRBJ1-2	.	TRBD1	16	TGCAGCGTTGAAGGCCAGGGGGAGCCGGCTAACTATGGCTACACCTTC	CSVEGQGEPANYGYTF
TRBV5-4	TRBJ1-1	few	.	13	TGTGCCAGCAGCTTGGACAGGAACACTGAAGCTTTCTTT	CASSLDRNTEAFF
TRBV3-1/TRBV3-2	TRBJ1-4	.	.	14	TGTGCCAGCAGCCAAGATACAGCGGATGAAAAACTGTTTTTT	CASSQDTADEKLFF